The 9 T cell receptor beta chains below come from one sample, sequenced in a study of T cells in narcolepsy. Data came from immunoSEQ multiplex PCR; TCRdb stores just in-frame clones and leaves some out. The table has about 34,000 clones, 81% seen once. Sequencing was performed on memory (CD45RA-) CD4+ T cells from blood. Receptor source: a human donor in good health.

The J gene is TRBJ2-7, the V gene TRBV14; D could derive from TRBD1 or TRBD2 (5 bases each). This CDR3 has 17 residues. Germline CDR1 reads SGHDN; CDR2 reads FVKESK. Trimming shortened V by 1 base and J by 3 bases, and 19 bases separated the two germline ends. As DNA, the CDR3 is TGTGCCAGCAGCCAAGCGAGGGGTGCAAGCCTGGGCTACGAGCAGTACTTC. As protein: CASSQARGASLGYEQYF.

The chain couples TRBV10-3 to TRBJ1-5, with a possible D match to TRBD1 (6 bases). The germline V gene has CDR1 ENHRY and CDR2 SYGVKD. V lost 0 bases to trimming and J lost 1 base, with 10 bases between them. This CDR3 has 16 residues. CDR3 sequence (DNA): TGTGCCATCAGTGAGTCGGGCAGGGGAAGCAATCAGCCCCAGCATTTT. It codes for CAISESGRGSNQPQHF.

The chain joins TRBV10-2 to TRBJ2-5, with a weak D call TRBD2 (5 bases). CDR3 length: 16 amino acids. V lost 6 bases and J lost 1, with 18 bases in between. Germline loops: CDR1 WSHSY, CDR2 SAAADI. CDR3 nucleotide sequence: TGCGCCAGCAGCCGAACGAGGGCTGGGCGCCAAGAGACCCAGTACTTC. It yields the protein CASSRTRAGRQETQYF.

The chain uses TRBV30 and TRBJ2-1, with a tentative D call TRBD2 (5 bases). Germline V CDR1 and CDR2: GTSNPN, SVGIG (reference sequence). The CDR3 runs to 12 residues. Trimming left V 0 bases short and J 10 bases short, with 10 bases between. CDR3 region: CAWSVGLGEQFF. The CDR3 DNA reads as TGTGCCTGGAGTGTAGGACTCGGCGAGCAGTTCTTC.

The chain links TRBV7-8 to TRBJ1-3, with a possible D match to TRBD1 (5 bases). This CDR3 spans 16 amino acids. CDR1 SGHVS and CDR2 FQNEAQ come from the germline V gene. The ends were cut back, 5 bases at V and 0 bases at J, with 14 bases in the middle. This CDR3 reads CASSPQTVLSGNTIYF. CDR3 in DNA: TGTGCCAGCAGCCCGCAGACAGTCCTCTCTGGAAACACCATATATTTT.

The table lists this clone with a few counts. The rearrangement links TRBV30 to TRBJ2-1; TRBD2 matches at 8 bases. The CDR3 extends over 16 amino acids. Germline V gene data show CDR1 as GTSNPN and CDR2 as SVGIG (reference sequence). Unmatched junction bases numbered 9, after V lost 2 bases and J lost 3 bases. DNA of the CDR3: TGTGCCTGGAGTACCTTCGGGGGGGCTCTCTACAATGAGCAGTTCTTC. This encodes CAWSTFGGALYNEQFF.

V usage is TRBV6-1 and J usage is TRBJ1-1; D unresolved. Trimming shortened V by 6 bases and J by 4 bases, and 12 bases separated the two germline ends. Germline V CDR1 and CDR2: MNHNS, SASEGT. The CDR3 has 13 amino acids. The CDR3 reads CASRQLSPTEAFF. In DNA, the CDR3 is TGTGCCAGCAGACAGCTGAGTCCCACTGAAGCTTTCTTT.

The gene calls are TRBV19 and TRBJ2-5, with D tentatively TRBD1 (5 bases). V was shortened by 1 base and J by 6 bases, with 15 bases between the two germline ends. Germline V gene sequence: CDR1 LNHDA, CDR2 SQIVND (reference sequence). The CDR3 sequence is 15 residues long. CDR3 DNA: TGTGCCAGTAGTATAGGGGCCAGGTTGGGGCAGACCCAGTACTTC. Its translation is CASSIGARLGQTQYF. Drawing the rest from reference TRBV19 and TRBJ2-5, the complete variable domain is DGGITQSPKYLFRKEGQNVTLSCEQNLNHDAMYWYRQDPGQGLRLIYYSQIVNDFQKGDIAEGYSVSREKKESFPLTVTSAQKNPTAFYLCASSIGARLGQTQYFGPGTRLLVL.

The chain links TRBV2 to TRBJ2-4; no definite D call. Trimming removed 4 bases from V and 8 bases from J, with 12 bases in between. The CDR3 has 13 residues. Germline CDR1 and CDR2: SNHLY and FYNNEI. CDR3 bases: TGTGCCAGCAGTGCGGGTTTGGGATACATTCAGTACTTC. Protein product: CASSAGLGYIQYF.